Listed here are 32 T cell receptor beta chains from one sample, sequenced in a study of spatial heterogeneity in lung cancer. TCRdb used MiXCR to reprocess the 5' RACE reads, holding one entry per CDR3 protein. The sample has about 87,000 distinct CDR3 sequences; approximately 19% are singletons. Regarding time point: blood at routine non-recurrence follow-up after resection. Sequencing was performed on PBMCs, taken at follow-up. These receptors were taken from a male donor with early-stage non-small cell lung cancer.

This clonotype has more than one count but fewer than ten. V gene TRBV20-1 combines with J gene TRBJ2-3; D perhaps matches TRBD2 (5 bases). CDR1 is DFQATT, CDR2 SNEGSKA, per germline (reference sequence). Trimming took 0 bases from V and 2 from J, leaving 9 bases between them. The CDR3 consists of 14 residues. The DNA for the CDR3 is TGCAGTGCTAGAGAGGACTCCTACACAGATACGCAGTATTTT. As protein: CSAREDSYTDTQYF.

This clonotype appeared a few times. This chain joins TRBV3-1 and TRBJ2-1; 13 nucleotides match TRBD2. Looked up from germline, CDR1 is LGHDT and CDR2 is YNNKEL (reference sequence). The CDR3 has 18 amino acids. After removal of 4 bases from V and 0 bases from J, the junction contained 6 bases not matched to a gene. CDR3 coding DNA: TGTGCCAGCAGCCCGACTAGCGGGAGGCCCAGCTCCTACAATGAGCAGTTCTTC. Its translation is CASSPTSGRPSSYNEQFF.

This clonotype was found once. J is TRBJ2-2 and V is TRBV14; D is tentatively TRBD1 or TRBD2 (6 bases each). CDR1 is SGHDN, CDR2 FVKESK, per germline. This CDR3 spans 15 amino acids. Deletions cut 2 bases from V and 5 bases from J, with 12 bases between. CDR3 nucleotide sequence: TGTGCCAGCAGCCAAAGGCAGGGGACTACCGGGGAGCTGTTTTTT. Translation gives CASSQRQGTTGELFF.

The sample holds a few counts of this clonotype. The chain is built from TRBV7-7 and TRBJ2-2; tentative D call: TRBD2 (6 bases). This CDR3 has 15 residues. Trimming shortened V by 1 base and J by 2 bases, and 8 bases separated the two germline ends. Looked up from germline, CDR1 is SSHAT and CDR2 is FNYEAQ (reference sequence). This CDR3 reads CASSLGSGNTGELFF. CDR3 DNA sequence: TGTGCCAGCAGCTTAGGTAGCGGAAACACCGGGGAGCTGTTTTTT.

With respect to this clonotype: One junction end disagrees with the germline gene, perhaps due to a read error. The chain combines TRBV29-1 with TRBJ2-1; TRBD1 aligns across 11 bases. Germline lookup yields CDR1 SQVTM and CDR2 ANQGSEA. CDR3 size: 14 residues. The CDR3 sequence is CSAEPGQGGNEQFF. The CDR3, as DNA: TGCAGCGCTGAACCGGGACAGGGGGGCAATGAGCAGTTCTTC.

J is TRBJ1-3 and V is TRBV3-1, with D unresolved. Germline CDR1 reads LGHDT; CDR2 reads YNNKEL (reference sequence). This CDR3 is 14 amino acids long. Trimming shortened V by 0 bases and J by 2 bases, and 5 bases separated the two germline ends. The CDR3 protein is CASSQDTPGNTIYF. CDR3 sequence (DNA): TGTGCCAGCAGCCAAGACACTCCTGGAAACACCATATATTTT.

The V and J genes are TRBV7-2 and TRBJ1-5; D gene ambiguous. Germline CDR1 SGHTA, CDR2 FQGNSA. V gave up 5 bases and J gave up 3 bases, with 11 bases separating them. This CDR3 has 14 residues. CDR3 protein: CASSLGGYNQPQHF. The CDR3 coding sequence is TGTGCCAGCAGCCTTGGAGGGTACAATCAGCCCCAGCATTTT.

This clonotype was detected only a few times. The J gene is TRBJ2-1, the V gene TRBV12-3 or TRBV12-4, with D possibly matching TRBD1 (5 bases). V gave up 6 bases and J gave up 10 bases, with 10 bases separating them. CDR3 length equals 11 residues. CDR3 residues: CASSSRGEQFF. In DNA, the CDR3 is TGTGCCAGCAGCTCTAGGGGCGAGCAGTTCTTC.

This clonotype occurred many times. This chain joins TRBV24-1 and TRBJ2-3; D is perhaps TRBD1 (5 bases). This CDR3 comprises 13 residues. CDR1 and CDR2 from the germline V gene are KGHDR and SFDVKD. The germline V and J ends were trimmed by 7 bases and 1 base, with 8 bases remaining between them. The DNA for the CDR3 is TGTGCCACCAGCCAGGGTGGCACAGATACGCAGTATTTT. This translates into CATSQGGTDTQYF.

The J gene is TRBJ2-3, the V gene TRBV6-5; 12 nucleotides match TRBD2. The V gene end was trimmed by 7 bases and the J gene end by 6 bases; junction bases not matched to a gene: 2. This CDR3 has 13 residues. CDR1 MNHEY and CDR2 SVGAGI come from the germline V gene. The CDR3 protein is CASTTSGGDTQYF. The CDR3 nucleotides read TGTGCCAGCACCACTAGCGGGGGGGATACGCAGTATTTT.

This clonotype was observed a few times. The rearrangement links TRBV7-2 to TRBJ1-1, with 7 bases that match TRBD1. The germline V gene has CDR1 SGHTA and CDR2 FQGNSA. The CDR3 loop spans 16 amino acids. Unmatched junction bases numbered 5, after V lost 1 base and J lost 0 bases. CDR3: CASSLVSGTVNTEAFF. The CDR3 DNA follows: TGTGCCAGCAGCTTAGTTTCCGGGACAGTGAACACTGAAGCTTTCTTT. Drawing the rest from reference TRBV7-2 and TRBJ1-1, the complete variable domain is GAGVSQSPSNKVTEKGKDVELRCDPISGHTALYWYRQSLGQGLEFLIYFQGNSAPDKSGLPSDRFSAERTGGSVSTLTIQRTQQEDSAVYLCASSLVSGTVNTEAFFGQGTRLTVV.

The V and J genes are TRBV6-5 and TRBJ1-1; 9 nucleotides match TRBD1. CDR3 length: 14 residues. The junction had 6 bases not matched to a gene; V was cut back by 4 bases and J by 6 bases. Per germline, CDR1 MNHEY and CDR2 SVGAGI. DNA of the CDR3: TGTGCCAGCAGTTTCGCGGGACAGGGCGCTGAAGCTTTCTTT. Translating it yields CASSFAGQGAEAFF.

There are many counts of this clonotype. The J gene is TRBJ2-3, the V gene TRBV12-3 or TRBV12-4, with 9 bases matching TRBD2. The CDR3 has 16 amino acids. Trimming cost V 3 bases and J 2 bases; bases outside gene matches: 6. CDR3 bases: TGTGCCAGCAGTTTTCGCGCGGGGGGGAACACAGATACGCAGTATTTT. This sequence encodes CASSFRAGGNTDTQYF.

CDR3 nucleotide sequence: TGTGCCAGCAGCTTAAACGGGGGCGAGTACGAGCAGTACGTC. Its protein product is CASSLNGGEYEQYV. This rearrangement joins TRBV7-9 to TRBJ2-7; TRBD1 or TRBD2 may be the D gene (6 bases each). V shed 2 bases and J shed 4 bases, with 12 bases lying between them. This CDR3 has 14 amino acids. From germline, CDR1 is SEHNR and CDR2 FQNEAQ (reference sequence).

This clonotype appeared many times. The V call is TRBV20-1, the J call TRBJ1-2; D remains unclear. The length of the CDR3 is 10 residues. Germline V gene data show CDR1 as DFQATT and CDR2 as SNEGSKA (reference sequence). The V and J ends lost 6 bases and 2 bases respectively, with 4 bases between them. As DNA, the CDR3 is TGCAGTGCCTCGAACTATGGCTACACCTTC. Encoded protein: CSASNYGYTF.

The chain employs TRBV4-3 and TRBJ2-2; D is ambiguous. The germline V and J ends were trimmed by 0 bases and 7 bases, with 9 bases remaining between them. The V gene's germline CDR1 is LGHNA and CDR2 YSLEER. The CDR3 has 14 residues. The CDR3 DNA reads TGCGCCAGCAGCCAAGATGATCGCGTCGGGGAGCTGTTTTTT. Its protein product is CASSQDDRVGELFF.

This clonotype was seen a handful of times. The V gene is TRBV6-6, the J gene TRBJ1-5; D gene ambiguous. Trimming took 7 bases from V and 6 from J, leaving 13 bases between them. The CDR3 covers 13 residues. The germline CDR1 and CDR2 sequences are MNHNY and SVGAGI (reference sequence). Here the CDR3 reads CASTTYQSQPQHF. DNA of the CDR3: TGTGCCAGCACCACATATCAGAGTCAGCCCCAGCATTTT.

This clonotype was detected a few times. The chain couples TRBV2 to TRBJ2-1, with D hard to call. Germline CDR1 and CDR2: SNHLY and FYNNEI. V was cut by 6 bases and J by 5 bases, with 11 bases left in between. The CDR3 sequence is 13 residues long. CDR3 nucleotide sequence: TGTGCCAGCAGCGGAGACGGTAACAATGAGCAGTTCTTC. Amino acid sequence: CASSGDGNNEQFF.

The chain carries TRBV6-5 and TRBJ1-1; TRBD1 matches 7 bases. V shed 6 bases and J 5 bases; nucleotides not matched to a gene: 6. This CDR3 region has 13 residues. Per germline, CDR1 MNHEY and CDR2 SVGAGI. The CDR3 nucleotides read TGTGCCAGCAGCCGACAGGGTCGGACTGAAGCTTTCTTT. Its protein product is CASSRQGRTEAFF.

This clonotype occurred a few times. The chain couples TRBV18 to TRBJ1-1; TRBD1 is a possible D gene (6 bases). This CDR3 region has 16 residues. Trimming left V 4 bases short and J 1 base short, with 16 bases between. CDR1 is KGHSH, CDR2 LQKENI, per germline. The chain's CDR3 is CASSLVRTDTNTEAFF. CDR3 sequence (DNA): TGTGCCAGCTCACTAGTAAGGACAGACACGAACACTGAAGCTTTCTTT. Filled out from reference TRBV18 and TRBJ1-1, the complete variable domain reads NAGVMQNPRHLVRRRGQEARLRCSPMKGHSHVYWYRQLPEEGLKFMVYLQKENIIDESGMPKERFSAEFPKEGPSILRIQQVVRGDSAAYFCASSLVRTDTNTEAFFGQGTRLTVV.

A few counts support this clonotype. CDR3 coding DNA: TGTGCCAGCAGCCCGCAGTGGAATGAGCAGTTCTTC. It codes for CASSPQWNEQFF. V usage is TRBV7-2 and J usage is TRBJ2-1; D gene unclear. The CDR3 has 12 residues. Germline loops: CDR1 SGHTA, CDR2 FQGNSA. Trimming left V 5 bases short and J 7 bases short, with 9 bases between.

This clonotype was seen more than once but under ten times. V gene TRBV7-3 combines with J gene TRBJ2-1; D remains unclear. This CDR3 is 16 amino acids long. Trimming left V 2 bases short and J 0 bases short, with 11 bases between. Germline CDR1 reads SGHTA; CDR2 reads FQGTGA. CDR3 sequence: CASSLDSLSSYNEQFF. CDR3 bases: TGTGCCAGCAGCTTAGACTCGCTAAGCTCCTACAATGAGCAGTTCTTC. Full variable domain (missing parts from reference TRBV7-3 and TRBJ2-1): GAGVSQTPSNKVTEKGKYVELRCDPISGHTALYWYRQSLGQGPEFLIYFQGTGAADDSGLPNDRFFAVRPEGSVSTLKIQRTERGDSAVYLCASSLDSLSSYNEQFFGPGTRLTVL.

Only a few counts were recorded for this clonotype. The rearrangement uses TRBV20-1 and TRBJ1-6, with D tentatively TRBD1 (6 bases). V was cut by 1 base and J by 7 bases, with 11 bases left in between. The V gene's germline CDR1 is DFQATT and CDR2 SNEGSKA (reference sequence). CDR3 length: 14 residues. CDR3 in amino acids: CSARVAGENSPLHF. As DNA, the CDR3 is TGCAGTGCTAGAGTGGCAGGGGAAAATTCACCCCTCCACTTT.

This clonotype was seen a handful of times. The V call is TRBV29-1, the J call TRBJ2-5; no clear D gene. Germline assignment: CDR1 SQVTM and CDR2 ANQGSEA. This CDR3 has 13 residues. V lost 4 bases and J 5 bases, leaving 14 bases between the germline ends. In DNA form, the CDR3 reads TGCAGCGTTGTGAGGTTAGTCGGCGAGACCCAGTACTTC. Translating it yields CSVVRLVGETQYF.

This clonotype showed up just a few times. The rearrangement links TRBV7-9 to TRBJ2-1; maybe TRBD1 (6 bases). V gave up 6 bases and J gave up 5 bases, with 17 bases separating them. Germline-derived CDR1 and CDR2 are SEHNR and FQNEAQ (reference sequence). The CDR3 consists of 15 residues. The CDR3 bases are TGTGCCAGCAGGGCGAACAGGGTTGTCCACAATGAGCAGTTCTTC. Translated, it gives CASRANRVVHNEQFF.

The V gene is TRBV21-1, the J gene TRBJ2-7. TRBV21-1 is recorded as a pseudogene. CDR3 size: 11 residues. Here the CDR3 reads CASKKTYEQYF. The CDR3 nucleotides are TGTGCCAGCAAGAAGACTTACGAGCAGTACTTC.

This clonotype turned up a few times. This chain uses TRBV7-8 with TRBJ1-2; perhaps TRBD1 as D (5 bases). Between the trimmed V and J ends, which lost 0 bases and 8 bases, there was a span of 16 bases. This CDR3 region has 15 residues. Per the germline V gene, CDR1 is SGHVS and CDR2 is FQNEAQ. CDR3 sequence (DNA): TGTGCCAGCAGCTTAGCGCTGGGGCCATTTCACGGCTACACCTTC. It is translated as CASSLALGPFHGYTF.

This clonotype has a handful of counts. The chain couples TRBV3-1 to TRBJ1-6; tentatively, D is TRBD1 (6 bases). Trimming shortened V by 7 bases and J by 10 bases, and 17 bases separated the two germline ends. Germline V gene lookup returns CDR1 LGHDT and CDR2 YNNKEL (reference sequence). The CDR3 has 14 residues. CDR3 residues: CASNPGAGGSPLHF. DNA of the CDR3: TGTGCCAGCAACCCAGGGGCAGGAGGATCACCCCTCCACTTT.

The genes are TRBV20-1 and TRBJ1-1; tentative D call: TRBD1 (6 bases). Germline CDR1 DFQATT, CDR2 SNEGSKA (reference sequence). CDR3 length: 12 amino acids. CDR3 coding DNA: TGCACTTCGGGGGGGGCGAACGGTGAAGCTTTCTTT. As protein: CTSGGANGEAFF.

The rearrangement uses TRBV11-3 and TRBJ1-3; maybe TRBD1 (5 bases). Trimming shortened V by 11 bases and J by 0 bases, and 8 bases separated the two germline ends. CDR3 size: 12 residues. Germline CDR1 SGHNT, CDR2 YENEEA. The CDR3 region has the DNA TGTGCCTCGAGGGGCTCTGGAAACACCATATATTTT. It specifies CASRGSGNTIYF.

This CDR3 is CATSDLPTSGTDTQYF. In nucleotides, the CDR3 is TGTGCCACCAGTGATTTGCCGACTAGCGGCACAGATACGCAGTATTTT. V and J are TRBV24-1 and TRBJ2-3; TRBD2 agrees at 8 bases. CDR1 KGHDR and CDR2 SFDVKD come from the germline V gene. V lost 0 bases, J lost 1 base, and 2 bases stayed unmatched. This CDR3 is built from 16 residues.

The chain joins TRBV6-5 to TRBJ2-3, with 9 bases lining up with TRBD2. The trim removed 2 bases at V and 6 bases at J, leaving 6 bases unmatched. Germline V CDR1 and CDR2: MNHEY, SVGAGI. CDR3 length: 15 amino acids. The CDR3 nucleotides are TGTGCCAGCAGTTACGCGGGAGGGCCCTCTGATACGCAGTATTTT. Translating it yields CASSYAGGPSDTQYF.